The clone carrying this T cell receptor beta chain was observed at least ten times. The sample originates from a study of T cells after yellow fever vaccination. They built TCR cDNA with 5'RACE template switching, a step that put in a universal primer site and UMIs. TCRdb re-called the 5' RACE reads through MiXCR, storing one row per CDR3 protein. The table has about 630,000 distinct CDR3 sequences, 9% to 15% seen once. The V gene lost 6 bases and the J gene lost 1 base, with 10 bases spanning the gap. Germline V gives CDR1 SQVTM, CDR2 ANQGSEA. CDR3 length: 14 amino acids. This TCR came from a man aged 25-45 years who received the YFV17D yellow fever vaccine. The rearrangement joins TRBV29-1 to TRBJ2-6; D not certain. Sequences were derived from PBMCs, sampled on the day of the yellow fever booster vaccination. In nucleotides, the CDR3 is TGCAGCGTGGAAAAATTTTCTGGGGCCAACGTCCTGACTTTC. Translation: CSVEKFSGANVLTF.